This TCR beta chain was captured in a study of shared clonotypes between healthy human individuals. Background on the study: The study used three CD4 naive, three CD4 memory, two CD8 naive and one CD8 memory plate per donor. General study points: Limited genetic and exposure-history diversity came from having few donors. Only blood was sampled, and tissue TCR repertoires likely differ from blood ones. Rarefaction gave evidence that sorted-subset sequencing remained incomplete despite large depth.

Points on this clone: Its antigen is currently unknown.

Generated by immunoSEQ multiplex PCR, the TCRdb table keeps only in-frame clones and is missing some. The sample includes about 700,000 clones, around two thirds of them seen just once. The sample comprised memory CD4+ T cells sorted from blood. Described subset: CD45RA-negative fraction. The sequence was collected from a woman aged 25-40 years in good health.

The CDR3 DNA follows: TGTGCCAGCAAGGGACGGCCGAGACTAGCGAACACCGGGGAGCTGTTTTTT. Translation: CASKGRPRLANTGELFF. The rearrangement uses TRBV28 and TRBJ2-2, with D possibly being TRBD2 (6 bases). The V end was cut by 7 bases, the J end by 0 bases, with 18 bases between. The CDR3 length is 17 residues. Germline-derived CDR1 and CDR2 are MDHEN and SYDVKM.